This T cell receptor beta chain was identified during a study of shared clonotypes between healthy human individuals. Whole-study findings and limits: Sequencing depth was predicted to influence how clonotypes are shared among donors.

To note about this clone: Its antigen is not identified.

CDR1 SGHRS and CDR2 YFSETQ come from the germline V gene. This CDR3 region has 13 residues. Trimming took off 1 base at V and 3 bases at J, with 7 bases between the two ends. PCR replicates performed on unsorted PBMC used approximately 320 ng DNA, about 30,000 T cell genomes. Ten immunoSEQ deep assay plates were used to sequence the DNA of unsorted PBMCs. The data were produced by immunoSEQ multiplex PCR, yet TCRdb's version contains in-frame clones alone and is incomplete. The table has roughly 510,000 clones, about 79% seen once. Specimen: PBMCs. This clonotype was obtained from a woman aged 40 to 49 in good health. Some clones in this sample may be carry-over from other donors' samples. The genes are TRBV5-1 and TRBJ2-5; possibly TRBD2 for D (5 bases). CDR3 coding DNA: TGCGCCAGCAGCTTGACTAGGAAAGAGACCCAGTACTTC. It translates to CASSLTRKETQYF.